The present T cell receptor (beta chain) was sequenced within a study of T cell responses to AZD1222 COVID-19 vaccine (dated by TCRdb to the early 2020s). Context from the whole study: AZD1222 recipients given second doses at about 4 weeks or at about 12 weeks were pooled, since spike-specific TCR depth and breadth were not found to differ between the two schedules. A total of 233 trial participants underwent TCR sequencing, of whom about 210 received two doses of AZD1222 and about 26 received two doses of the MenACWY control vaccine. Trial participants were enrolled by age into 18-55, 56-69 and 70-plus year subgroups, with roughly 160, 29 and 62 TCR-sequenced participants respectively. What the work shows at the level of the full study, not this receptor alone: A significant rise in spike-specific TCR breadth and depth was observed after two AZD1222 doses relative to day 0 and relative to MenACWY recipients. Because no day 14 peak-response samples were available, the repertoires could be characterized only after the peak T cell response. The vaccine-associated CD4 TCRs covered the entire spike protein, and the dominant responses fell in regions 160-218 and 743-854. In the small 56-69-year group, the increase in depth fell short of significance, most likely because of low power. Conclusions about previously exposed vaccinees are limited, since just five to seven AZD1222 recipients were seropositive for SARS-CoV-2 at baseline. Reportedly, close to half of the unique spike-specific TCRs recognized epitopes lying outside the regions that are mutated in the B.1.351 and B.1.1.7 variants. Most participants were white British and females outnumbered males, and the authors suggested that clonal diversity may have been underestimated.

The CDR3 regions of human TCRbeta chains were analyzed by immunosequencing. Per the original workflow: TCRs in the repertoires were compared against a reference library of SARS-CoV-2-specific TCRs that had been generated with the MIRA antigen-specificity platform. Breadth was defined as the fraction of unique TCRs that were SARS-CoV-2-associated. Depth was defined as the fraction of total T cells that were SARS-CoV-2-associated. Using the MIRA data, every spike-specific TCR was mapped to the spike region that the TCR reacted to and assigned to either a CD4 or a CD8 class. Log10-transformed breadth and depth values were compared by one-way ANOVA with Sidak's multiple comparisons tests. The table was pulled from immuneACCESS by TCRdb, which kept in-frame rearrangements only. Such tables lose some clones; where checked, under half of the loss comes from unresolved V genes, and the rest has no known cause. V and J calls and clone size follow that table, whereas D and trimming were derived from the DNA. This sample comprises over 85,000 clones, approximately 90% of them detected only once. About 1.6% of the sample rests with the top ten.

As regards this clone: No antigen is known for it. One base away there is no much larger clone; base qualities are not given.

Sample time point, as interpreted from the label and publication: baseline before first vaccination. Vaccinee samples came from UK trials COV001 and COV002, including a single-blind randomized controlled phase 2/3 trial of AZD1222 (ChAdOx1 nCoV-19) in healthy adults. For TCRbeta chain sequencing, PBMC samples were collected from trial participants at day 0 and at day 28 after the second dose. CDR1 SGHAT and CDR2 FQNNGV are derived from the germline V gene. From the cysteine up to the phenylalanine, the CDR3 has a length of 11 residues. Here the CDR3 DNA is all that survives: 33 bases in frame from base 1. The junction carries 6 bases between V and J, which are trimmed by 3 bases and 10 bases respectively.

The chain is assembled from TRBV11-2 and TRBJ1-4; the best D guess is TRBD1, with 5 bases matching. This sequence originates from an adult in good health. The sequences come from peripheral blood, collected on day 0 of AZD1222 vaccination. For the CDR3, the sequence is CASSLGGKLFF. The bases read TGTGCCAGCAGCTTGGGGGGAAAACTGTTTTTT.